This T cell receptor beta chain emerged from a study of blood T cell repertoires in COVID-19 (dated by TCRdb to 2019 to 2021). About the investigation overall: The collaborator samples originated in the United States, Italy and Spain and spanned the acute and convalescent phases of COVID-19. HLA class I and class II types, where available, came from metadata supplied by the sample provider rather than from assay-based typing. The sample metadata nearly always contained a de-identified subject ID, COVID-19 status, age in years and sex. Samples came from the ongoing ImmuneRACE study (first 160 participants) plus 1,254 subjects from 6 global collaborators. The material from the prospective study consisted of cDNA or gDNA derived from T cells, B-cell-depleted T cells, or PBMCs. The repertoires were released in a freely available public database meant as a resource for research on the immune response to SARS-CoV-2. Subjects who had been exposed to COVID-19, were actively infected with it, or had recovered from it provided the deeply sampled blood TCRbeta repertoires that made up the dataset. The investigation overall reported the following: The quantity of clinical and demographic metadata differed by source and by participant and was supplied without curation.

The CDR3 has 13 amino acids, counting the end cysteine and phenylalanine. Only CDR3 DNA remains: 39 bases, in frame from the first base. Via the germline V gene, CDR1 is SGHAT and CDR2 FQNNGV. V and J are truncated by 6 bases and 9 bases respectively, leaving an intervening sequence of 15 bases. A second Seattle source provided samples from volunteer blood donors who had recovered from COVID-19. The collaborating institutions used their own protocols to collect whole blood in K2EDTA tubes. For TCRbeta analysis, collaborators shipped samples as frozen whole blood, isolated PBMCs, or DNA extracted from either of those sample types. As to this clone: The antigen it binds to is not known. No clone much larger than this one lies a single base away; base qualities are absent.

TCRbeta CDR3 regions were amplified from genomic DNA by means of the immunoSEQ Assay, a bias-controlled multiplex PCR. The source study handled its data this way. Within the assay, amplification of reference gene primers was used to estimate how many nucleated cells each sample contained. To quantify the absolute abundance of each unique TCRbeta CDR3 rearrangement, sequence reads were collapsed and filtered. For each sample, productive Simpson clonality was calculated as the square root of Simpson's diversity index over productive rearrangements. TCRdb holds this immuneACCESS table with in-frame rearrangements only. Some clones are missing; in checked studies, unresolved V genes explain under half, and the rest has no known cause. V and J calls and clone size are given by that table; D and trimming were obtained from the DNA. For this sample the table gives under 200,000 clones, of which approximately 90% were detected only once. Just under 4% of the sample is in the top ten clones.

The sequenced sample consisted of peripheral blood. This receptor was obtained from a woman aged 55-75 years who had recovered from COVID-19. This receptor chain uses TRBV11-2 and TRBJ2-1; D gene: possibly TRBD2, on 6 matching bases. The bases are TGTGCCAGCAGTTGGGAGGCAGCGGGTGAGCAGTTCTTC. Translation gives CASSWEAAGEQFF.